The 27 T cell receptor beta chains in this list originate from one sample, sequenced in a study of blood T cell repertoires in COVID-19. Here immunoSEQ multiplex PCR was the method, and the copy in TCRdb shows in-frame clones only, minus some. The table records roughly 130,000 clones, 90% of them present only once. The specimen was peripheral blood. These receptors were taken from a man aged 50-59 years with active COVID-19.

The chain combines TRBV15 with TRBJ1-1; TRBD1 might be the D (5 bases). The length of the CDR3 is 15 residues. Deletions cut 1 base from V and 1 base from J, with 10 bases between. In germline, CDR1 is LNHNV, CDR2 YYDKDF (reference sequence). This chain's CDR3 is CATSRGGTGNTEAFF. Here the CDR3 DNA reads TGTGCCACCAGCAGAGGAGGGACTGGGAACACTGAAGCTTTCTTT.

This sequence joins TRBV2 and TRBJ2-1, with TRBD2 matching 7 bases. The CDR3 runs 20 residues. Germline CDR1 is SNHLY and CDR2 is FYNNEI. With 2 bases clipped from V and 5 bases from J, the junction kept 21 bases outside the gene matches. The CDR3, as DNA: TGTGCCAGCAGTGAAAAGACCCTAGCTAGACCGGTGGGGGGGGACAATGAGCAGTTCTTC. The encoded protein is CASSEKTLARPVGGDNEQFF.

The rearrangement uses TRBV18 and TRBJ1-4; 9 nucleotides agree with TRBD1. Germline V CDR1 and CDR2: KGHSH, LQKENI. V lost 0 bases and J lost 7; bases outside the gene matches: 6. There are 16 residues in the CDR3. CDR3 sequence: CASSPPMGQGTEKLFF. The CDR3 bases are TGTGCCAGCTCACCACCCATGGGACAGGGAACTGAAAAACTGTTTTTT.

The rearrangement links TRBV5-5 to TRBJ1-6; no clear D. This CDR3 has 17 residues. Per germline, CDR1 SGHKS and CDR2 YYEKEE (reference sequence). V was shortened by 5 bases and J by 0 bases, with 15 bases between the two germline ends. CDR3 sequence: CASRSGPPSSYNSPLHF. In DNA, the CDR3 is TGTGCCAGCAGAAGCGGACCGCCGAGCTCCTATAATTCACCCCTCCACTTT.

The chain employs TRBV5-5 and TRBJ1-1, with 8 bases identical to TRBD1. CDR1 and CDR2 (germline): SGHKS, YYEKEE (reference sequence). After removal of 4 bases from V and 9 bases from J, the junction contained 5 bases not matched to a gene. The CDR3 is made up of 12 amino acids. The CDR3 DNA is TGTGCCAGCAGCCCTCGGACAGGGAAAGCTTTCTTT. Its translation: CASSPRTGKAFF.

This chain joins TRBV6-2 or TRBV6-3 and TRBJ2-7; 10 bases match TRBD1. CDR1 and CDR2 from the germline V gene are MNHEY and SVGEGT. CDR3 length equals 15 residues. The V and J ends lost 5 bases and 2 bases, in that order; junction bases with no gene match: 6. The CDR3 loop reads CASSGADRGTYEQYF. The CDR3 bases are TGTGCCAGCAGTGGGGCGGACAGGGGGACCTACGAGCAGTACTTC.

The gene calls are TRBV29-1 and TRBJ2-3, with a weak D call TRBD2 (7 bases). Germline-derived CDR1 and CDR2 are SQVTM and ANQGSEA. V lost 8 bases and J 1 base, leaving 22 bases between the germline ends. The length of the CDR3 is 16 residues. CDR3 sequence: CSSIRGASRGTDTQYF. The CDR3 DNA reads TGCAGCTCCATACGGGGGGCATCGAGGGGCACAGATACGCAGTATTTT.

This clone came up once. The V gene is TRBV19, the J gene TRBJ2-2; TRBD2 might be the D (5 bases). Trimming took 7 bases from V and 4 from J, leaving 13 bases between them. Germline CDR1 and CDR2: LNHDA and SQIVND (reference sequence). The CDR3 covers 14 residues. CDR3 nucleotides: TGTGCCAGTAAGTCCGGACTCTTCACCGGGGAGCTGTTTTTT. Translated: CASKSGLFTGELFF.

The chain couples TRBV11-3 to TRBJ2-2; no reliable D call. The V and J ends lost 4 bases and 0 bases respectively, with 6 bases between them. This CDR3 contains 14 residues. Germline CDR1 reads SGHNT; CDR2 reads YENEEA. The CDR3: CASSWAPNTGELFF. DNA of the CDR3: TGTGCCAGCAGCTGGGCTCCGAACACCGGGGAGCTGTTTTTT. Together with reference TRBV11-3 and TRBJ2-2, the CDR3 gives the full variable domain: EAGVVQSPRYKIIEKKQPVAFWCNPISGHNTLYWYLQNLGQGPELLIRYENEEAVDDSQLPKDRFSAERLKGVDSTLKIQPAELGDSAVYLCASSWAPNTGELFFGEGSRLTVL.

V usage is TRBV5-4 and J usage is TRBJ1-2; no clear D. V was cut by 3 bases and J by 2 bases, with 14 bases left in between. Germline loops: CDR1 SGHNT, CDR2 YYREEE (reference sequence). CDR3 length: 15 amino acids. The CDR3 sequence is CASSSPTTENYGYTF. The DNA of the CDR3 is TGTGCCAGCAGCTCCCCCACCACAGAGAACTATGGCTACACCTTC.

This clone appeared a single time. The J gene is TRBJ2-1, the V gene TRBV25-1; 8 bases are a match to TRBD1. CDR3 size: 14 residues. V dropped 2 bases and J dropped 8; count of bases not matched to a gene: 5. Germline V gene sequence: CDR1 MGHDK, CDR2 SYGVNS. The CDR3 region has the DNA TGTGCCAGCAGTGAAAGGGACAGGCTTGATGAGCAGTTCTTC. It encodes CASSERDRLDEQFF.

The rearrangement uses TRBV5-5 and TRBJ2-1; 7 nucleotides line up with TRBD2. The germline V gene has CDR1 SGHKS and CDR2 YYEKEE (reference sequence). This CDR3 comprises 18 residues. V lost 1 base to trimming and J lost 0 bases; unmatched junction nucleotides: 10. DNA of the CDR3: TGTGCCAGCAGCTTGCTCATCCCTAGCGGCAGCTCCTACAATGAGCAGTTCTTC. Translation: CASSLLIPSGSSYNEQFF. Variable domain in full (rest from reference TRBV5-5 and TRBJ2-1): DAGVTQSPTHLIKTRGQQVTLRCSPISGHKSVSWYQQVLGQGPQFIFQYYEKEERGRGNFPDRFSARQFPNYSSELNVNALLLGDSALYLCASSLLIPSGSSYNEQFFGPGTRLTVL.

The V gene is TRBV10-2, the J gene TRBJ2-1, with 10 bases identical to TRBD2. Germline V gene data show CDR1 as WSHSY and CDR2 as SAAADI. Germline trimming cut 2 bases from V and 3 bases from J; bases unmatched to any gene: 4. The CDR3 consists of 16 residues. The CDR3 region has the DNA TGCGCCAGCAGTGAGCCGGGACTAGCGTTCTACAATGAGCAGTTCTTC. This codes for CASSEPGLAFYNEQFF.

The chain uses TRBV7-9 and TRBJ1-2; 10 nucleotides line up with TRBD1. V gave up 5 bases and J gave up 3 bases; unmatched junction bases: 3. This CDR3 comprises 14 residues. The V gene's germline CDR1 is SEHNR and CDR2 FQNEAQ (reference sequence). The CDR3 protein is CASSAGTGDYGYTF. CDR3 nucleotide sequence: TGTGCCAGCAGCGCAGGGACAGGGGACTATGGCTACACCTTC. Full variable domain (outside the CDR3, taken from reference TRBV7-9 and TRBJ1-2): DTGVSQNPRHKITKRGQNVTFRCDPISEHNRLYWYRQTLGQGPEFLTYFQNEAQLEKSRLLSDRFSAERPKGSFSTLEIQRTEQGDSAMYLCASSAGTGDYGYTFGSGTRLTVV.

V is TRBV11-3 and J is TRBJ2-1, with 13 nucleotides matching TRBD2. The CDR3 runs 17 residues. CDR1 and CDR2 (germline): SGHNT, YENEEA. The V gene end was trimmed by 0 bases and the J gene end by 6 bases; junction bases not matched to a gene: 5. CDR3 protein: CASSLDRRTSGSNEQFF. Here the CDR3 DNA reads TGTGCCAGCAGCTTAGATCGTCGGACTAGCGGGAGCAATGAGCAGTTCTTC.

The chain employs TRBV24-1 and TRBJ2-1; 15 bases are shared with TRBD2. Trimming took 4 bases from V and 9 from J; bases not matched to a gene: 9. Per the germline V gene, CDR1 is KGHDR and CDR2 is SFDVKD. This CDR3 contains 17 residues. The CDR3 nucleotides read TGTGCCACCAGTGACCTCGGACTAGCGGGAGGGTCCGGTGAGCAGTTCTTC. It encodes CATSDLGLAGGSGEQFF.

This rearrangement joins TRBV18 to TRBJ1-5; tentative D call: TRBD1 (6 bases). This CDR3 has 16 amino acids. Trimming removed 0 bases from V and 7 bases from J, with 16 bases in between. Per germline, CDR1 KGHSH and CDR2 LQKENI. CDR3 nucleotides: TGTGCCAGCTCACCACCCCTTGCAGGGGCTCGGCAGCCCCAGCATTTT. Translated, it gives CASSPPLAGARQPQHF.

J is TRBJ1-6 and V is TRBV19; D remains unclear. Germline CDR1 reads LNHDA; CDR2 reads SQIVND (reference sequence). CDR3 length equals 13 residues. Deletions cut 5 bases from V and 9 bases from J, with 11 bases between. CDR3 amino acids: CASSPREASPLHF. The CDR3 nucleotides read TGTGCCAGTAGTCCTCGGGAGGCTTCACCCCTCCACTTT. The full variable domain, in which reference TRBV19 and TRBJ1-6 provide the parts outside the CDR3, is DGGITQSPKYLFRKEGQNVTLSCEQNLNHDAMYWYRQDPGQGLRLIYYSQIVNDFQKGDIAEGYSVSREKKESFPLTVTSAQKNPTAFYLCASSPREASPLHFGNGTRLTVT.

A single count supports this clone. DNA of the CDR3: TGTGCCAGCAGCTTGGGCCCGACAGCGGGAGGCAATGAGCAGTTCTTC. It yields the protein CASSLGPTAGGNEQFF. J is TRBJ2-1 and V is TRBV5-6, with 9 bases lining up with TRBD2. This CDR3 spans 16 amino acids. The junction had 7 bases not matched to a gene; V was cut back by 0 bases and J by 6 bases. In germline, CDR1 is SGHDT, CDR2 YYEEEE.

CDR3 nucleotide sequence: TGTGCCACCAGTGATTTGCAATTCGGGGGAAAAGAGACCCAGTACTTC. Translated: CATSDLQFGGKETQYF. The V gene is TRBV24-1, the J gene TRBJ2-5, with D possibly being TRBD2 (6 bases). The V gene's germline CDR1 is KGHDR and CDR2 SFDVKD. The CDR3 contains 16 residues. Trimming left V 0 bases short and J 3 bases short, with 13 bases between.

The rearrangement links TRBV19 to TRBJ1-1, with 10 bases fitting TRBD1. Germline-derived CDR1 and CDR2 are LNHDA and SQIVND (reference sequence). The CDR3 loop spans 16 amino acids. V was pared by 5 bases and J by 0 bases, with 6 bases of the junction left unmatched. In nucleotides, the CDR3 is TGTGCCAGTAGTTCGACAGGGGGCGTTTTGAACACTGAAGCTTTCTTT. Residues: CASSSTGGVLNTEAFF.

This chain connects TRBV9 to TRBJ1-2; 10 nucleotides agree with TRBD1. The CDR3 runs 12 residues. Germline loops: CDR1 SGDLS, CDR2 YYNGEE. The junction had 5 bases not matched to a gene; V was cut back by 7 bases and J by 8 bases. The CDR3 DNA reads as TGTGCCAGCGCCTTGACAGGGGGCGGCTACACCTTC. This codes for CASALTGGGYTF.

The chain carries TRBV19 and TRBJ1-5, with D perhaps TRBD1 (6 bases). The CDR3 spans 16 residues. Germline-derived CDR1 and CDR2 are LNHDA and SQIVND (reference sequence). V lost 3 bases and J lost 1, with 13 bases in between. DNA for the CDR3: TGTGCCAGTAGTATGCCCCAGGGGTTGAGCAATCAGCCCCAGCATTTT. Translated: CASSMPQGLSNQPQHF.

V is TRBV7-8 and J is TRBJ2-1; 9 nucleotides line up with TRBD2. The ends lost 5 bases at V and 8 bases at J; junction bases unmatched: 16. The CDR3 consists of 17 residues. The germline V gene has CDR1 SGHVS and CDR2 FQNEAQ. The CDR3 loop is CASSPPGAGGSSDEQFF. Here the CDR3 DNA reads TGTGCCAGCAGCCCGCCAGGAGCGGGGGGCTCATCCGATGAGCAGTTCTTC.

A note on this clone: This specimen includes other DNA sequences encoding the same CDR3. CDR3 DNA sequence: TGTGCCAGCAGCTTAGGAGGGAAAGAGACCCAGTACTTC. Translation gives CASSLGGKETQYF. The rearrangement uses TRBV11-2 and TRBJ2-5; D possibly corresponds to TRBD2 (5 bases). This CDR3 has 13 residues. V was cut by 1 base and J by 3 bases, with 6 bases left in between. Germline CDR1 SGHAT, CDR2 FQNNGV.

A single count supports this clone. The V gene is TRBV7-9, the J gene TRBJ1-2; TRBD1 aligns across 11 bases. Trimming removed 7 bases from V and 1 base from J; junction bases left unmatched: 5. CDR1 and CDR2 (germline): SEHNR, FQNEAQ (reference sequence). The CDR3 loop spans 15 amino acids. CDR3 amino acids: CASNMGQGDNYGYTF. Written as DNA, the CDR3 is TGTGCCAGCAACATGGGACAGGGGGATAACTATGGCTACACCTTC.

The V gene is TRBV5-1, the J gene TRBJ1-2; a weak D match, TRBD1 (6 bases). Per the germline V gene, CDR1 is SGHRS and CDR2 is YFSETQ. Trimming took off 4 bases at V and 8 bases at J, with 21 bases between the two ends. CDR3 length: 15 residues. CDR3 DNA sequence: TGCGCCAGCAGCATTCGGCCGGACAGCCCCGGCGGCTACACCTTC. This encodes CASSIRPDSPGGYTF.